This is a list of T cell receptor beta chains from one sample in a study of T cell responses to AZD1222 COVID-19 vaccine. Profiled with immunoSEQ multiplex PCR; TCRdb holds only in-frame clones, not every one. The sample holds roughly 140,000 clones, around 87% seen once. The input for sequencing was peripheral blood, taken on day 0 of AZD1222 vaccination. The receptor set was obtained from an adult in good health. The CDR3 runs from the conserved cysteine through the conserved F or W. The order of the fields is V gene, J gene, D gene, clone size, CDR3 protein, CDR3 DNA. D genes are given only for firm matches. Rows give clone size only sometimes, using once, few, many, or a class for an expanded clone.

v_call: TRBV5-1; j_call: TRBJ2-3; d_call: TRBD2; clone_size: NA; cdr3_aa: CASSPGLAFTDTQYF; cdr3_nt: TGCGCCAGCAGCCCAGGACTAGCGTTCACAGATACGCAGTATTTT
v_call: TRBV7-9; j_call: TRBJ1-1; d_call: NA; clone_size: few; cdr3_aa: CASSLINTEAFF; cdr3_nt: TGTGCCAGCAGCTTAATTAACACTGAAGCTTTCTTT
v_call: TRBV4-1; j_call: TRBJ1-2; d_call: NA; clone_size: NA; cdr3_aa: CASSGAEEIFGQLLYGYTF; cdr3_nt: TGCGCCAGCAGCGGGGCGGAGGAAATTTTTGGACAGCTTCTCTATGGCTACACCTTC
v_call: TRBV28; j_call: TRBJ2-3; d_call: TRBD2; clone_size: NA; cdr3_aa: CASTGRAEGTDTQYF; cdr3_nt: TGTGCCAGCACCGGGAGGGCCGAGGGCACAGATACGCAGTATTTT
v_call: TRBV19; j_call: TRBJ2-2; d_call: TRBD1; clone_size: NA; cdr3_aa: CASSIGGQGKTGELFF; cdr3_nt: TGTGCCAGTAGTATAGGGGGACAGGGAAAAACCGGGGAGCTGTTTTTT
v_call: TRBV28; j_call: TRBJ1-5; d_call: NA; clone_size: few; cdr3_aa: CASRTGVGNQPQHF; cdr3_nt: TGTGCCAGCAGGACAGGAGTCGGCAATCAGCCCCAGCATTTT
v_call: TRBV6-5; j_call: TRBJ2-7; d_call: TRBD2; clone_size: NA; cdr3_aa: CASSYGGGAAYEQYF; cdr3_nt: TGTGCCAGCAGTTACGGCGGGGGGGCCGCTTACGAGCAGTACTTC
v_call: TRBV30; j_call: TRBJ1-6; d_call: NA; clone_size: NA; cdr3_aa: CAWRERWRENSPLHF; cdr3_nt: TGTGCCTGGAGAGAGCGGTGGAGGGAGAATTCACCCCTCCACTTT
v_call: TRBV2; j_call: TRBJ2-7; d_call: NA; clone_size: NA; cdr3_aa: CASSVDRIDEQYF; cdr3_nt: TGTGCCAGCAGTGTTGACAGGATCGACGAGCAGTACTTC
v_call: TRBV7-2; j_call: TRBJ2-7; d_call: TRBD1; clone_size: NA; cdr3_aa: CASSPRAGTGEYEQYF; cdr3_nt: TGTGCCAGCAGCCCCCGGGCGGGGACAGGAGAGTACGAGCAGTACTTC
v_call: TRBV5-1; j_call: TRBJ2-5; d_call: NA; clone_size: NA; cdr3_aa: CASSLSGQETQYF; cdr3_nt: TGCGCCAGCAGCTTGAGTGGACAAGAGACCCAGTACTTC
v_call: TRBV2; j_call: TRBJ1-1; d_call: TRBD1; clone_size: NA; cdr3_aa: CASSERGQGALPRPEAFF; cdr3_nt: TGTGCCAGCAGTGAAAGGGGTCAGGGGGCCCTACCTCGCCCTGAAGCTTTCTTT
v_call: TRBV7-8; j_call: TRBJ2-1; d_call: TRBD2; clone_size: NA; cdr3_aa: CASRGLYSGGALNEQFF; cdr3_nt: TGTGCCAGCAGGGGACTATATAGCGGGGGGGCCCTCAATGAGCAGTTCTTC
v_call: TRBV30; j_call: TRBJ1-2; d_call: NA; clone_size: NA; cdr3_aa: CAWGSTIGYGYTF; cdr3_nt: TGTGCCTGGGGATCGACTATTGGCTATGGCTACACCTTC
v_call: TRBV2; j_call: TRBJ1-6; d_call: NA; clone_size: NA; cdr3_aa: CASSEGGSLSPLHF; cdr3_nt: TGTGCCAGCAGTGAAGGGGGCAGTCTTTCACCCCTCCACTTT
v_call: TRBV7-8; j_call: TRBJ1-5; d_call: NA; clone_size: NA; cdr3_aa: CASSLQGNQPQHF; cdr3_nt: TGTGCCAGCAGCTTACAGGGTAACCAGCCCCAGCATTTT
v_call: TRBV5-1; j_call: TRBJ2-7; d_call: NA; clone_size: NA; cdr3_aa: CASSLEDNSYEQYF; cdr3_nt: TGCGCCAGCAGCTTGGAGGACAACTCCTACGAGCAGTACTTC
v_call: TRBV28; j_call: TRBJ1-5; d_call: NA; clone_size: NA; cdr3_aa: CASSLPPTGWLVGQPQHF; cdr3_nt: TGTGCCAGCAGTTTACCCCCTACGGGTTGGCTAGTAGGCCAGCCCCAGCATTTT
v_call: TRBV12-3/TRBV12-4; j_call: TRBJ1-5; d_call: NA; clone_size: NA; cdr3_aa: CASSFVGKPQHF; cdr3_nt: TGTGCCAGCAGTTTTGTGGGCAAGCCCCAGCATTTT
v_call: TRBV3-1/TRBV3-2; j_call: TRBJ2-1; d_call: NA; clone_size: NA; cdr3_aa: CASSQFLNNEQFF; cdr3_nt: TGTGCCAGCAGCCAATTCTTGAACAATGAGCAGTTCTTC
v_call: TRBV6-1; j_call: TRBJ2-7; d_call: NA; clone_size: NA; cdr3_aa: CASSEAAYEQYF; cdr3_nt: TGTGCCAGCAGTGAAGCGGCCTACGAGCAGTACTTC
v_call: TRBV14; j_call: TRBJ1-6; d_call: NA; clone_size: NA; cdr3_aa: CASSQAMRSPLHF; cdr3_nt: TGTGCCAGCAGCCAGGCTATGCGGTCACCCCTCCACTTT
v_call: TRBV5-1; j_call: TRBJ2-1; d_call: TRBD2; clone_size: few; cdr3_aa: CASSGTSGGDLEQFF; cdr3_nt: TGCGCCAGCAGTGGAACTAGCGGGGGGGATCTAGAGCAGTTCTTC
v_call: TRBV7-2; j_call: TRBJ2-2; d_call: TRBD1; clone_size: NA; cdr3_aa: CASSYLKGQGRDTGELFF; cdr3_nt: TGTGCCAGCAGCTATTTAAAGGGACAGGGGAGGGACACCGGGGAGCTGTTTTTT
v_call: TRBV15; j_call: TRBJ2-6; d_call: NA; clone_size: NA; cdr3_aa: CATSRDRTGGANVLTF; cdr3_nt: TGTGCCACCAGCAGAGATAGGACTGGTGGGGCCAACGTCCTGACTTTC
v_call: TRBV18; j_call: TRBJ1-1; d_call: NA; clone_size: NA; cdr3_aa: CASSHSEETEAFF; cdr3_nt: TGTGCCAGCTCCCACAGCGAAGAGACTGAAGCTTTCTTT
v_call: TRBV28; j_call: TRBJ2-3; d_call: NA; clone_size: NA; cdr3_aa: CASSLPGERTDTQYF; cdr3_nt: TGTGCCAGCAGTTTACCGGGAGAGAGGACAGATACGCAGTATTTT
v_call: TRBV7-9; j_call: TRBJ2-1; d_call: TRBD1; clone_size: once; cdr3_aa: CASSQRDRDRWGTYNEQFF; cdr3_nt: TGTGCCAGCAGCCAACGTGACAGGGATAGGTGGGGGACCTACAATGAGCAGTTCTTC
v_call: TRBV3-1/TRBV3-2; j_call: TRBJ2-3; d_call: TRBD2; clone_size: NA; cdr3_aa: CASSQDRRGGLTDTQYF; cdr3_nt: TGTGCCAGCAGCCAAGATCGACGCGGGGGGCTCACAGATACGCAGTATTTT
v_call: TRBV11-2; j_call: TRBJ1-4; d_call: NA; clone_size: NA; cdr3_aa: CASSSSGPANEKLFF; cdr3_nt: TGTGCCAGCAGCTCCTCGGGACCGGCTAATGAAAAACTGTTTTTT
v_call: TRBV18; j_call: TRBJ1-1; d_call: NA; clone_size: NA; cdr3_aa: CASSQSRDETEAFF; cdr3_nt: TGTGCCAGCTCACAGTCCCGGGACGAGACTGAAGCTTTCTTT
v_call: TRBV14; j_call: TRBJ2-3; d_call: NA; clone_size: NA; cdr3_aa: CASSQERPGFRVSTDTQYF; cdr3_nt: TGTGCCAGCAGCCAAGAGCGCCCGGGCTTTCGGGTGAGCACAGATACGCAGTATTTT
v_call: TRBV30; j_call: TRBJ2-7; d_call: TRBD2; clone_size: NA; cdr3_aa: CAWSLHGLAEYEQYF; cdr3_nt: TGTGCCTGGTCATTACACGGCCTAGCGGAATACGAGCAGTACTTC
v_call: TRBV4-1; j_call: TRBJ1-6; d_call: NA; clone_size: NA; cdr3_aa: CASSQYMFSSYNSPLHF; cdr3_nt: TGCGCCAGCAGCCAATATATGTTCAGCTCCTATAATTCACCCCTCCACTTT
v_call: TRBV11-3; j_call: TRBJ2-1; d_call: NA; clone_size: NA; cdr3_aa: CASSRAPTNEQFF; cdr3_nt: TGTGCCAGCAGCCGGGCCCCGACCAATGAGCAGTTCTTC
v_call: TRBV4-1; j_call: TRBJ1-2; d_call: TRBD1; clone_size: NA; cdr3_aa: CASSQDRTGTGLSYTF; cdr3_nt: TGCGCCAGCAGCCAAGATCGTACGGGGACAGGGTTAAGCTACACCTTC
v_call: TRBV19; j_call: TRBJ1-2; d_call: TRBD1; clone_size: NA; cdr3_aa: CASSDRDRVTINGYTF; cdr3_nt: TGTGCCAGTAGTGACCGGGACAGGGTAACAATAAATGGCTACACCTTC
v_call: TRBV18; j_call: TRBJ1-1; d_call: NA; clone_size: few; cdr3_aa: CASSPRQDTEAFF; cdr3_nt: TGTGCCAGCTCACCAAGGCAGGACACTGAAGCTTTCTTT
v_call: TRBV19; j_call: TRBJ1-4; d_call: NA; clone_size: NA; cdr3_aa: CASSMNIEREKLFF; cdr3_nt: TGTGCCAGTAGTATGAACATCGAGCGGGAAAAACTGTTTTTT
v_call: TRBV5-5; j_call: TRBJ1-2; d_call: NA; clone_size: once; cdr3_aa: CASSSRGYFNYGYTF; cdr3_nt: TGTGCCAGCAGCAGCCGGGGCTACTTCAACTATGGCTACACCTTC
v_call: TRBV27; j_call: TRBJ2-1; d_call: TRBD2; clone_size: NA; cdr3_aa: CASSWVEAGVREQFF; cdr3_nt: TGTGCCAGCAGTTGGGTTGAAGCGGGAGTGAGGGAGCAGTTCTTC
v_call: TRBV5-8; j_call: TRBJ1-6; d_call: NA; clone_size: once; cdr3_aa: CASSFGDAYNSPLHF; cdr3_nt: TGTGCCAGCAGCTTTGGGGACGCTTATAATTCACCCCTCCACTTT
v_call: TRBV12-3/TRBV12-4; j_call: TRBJ1-5; d_call: NA; clone_size: NA; cdr3_aa: CASSSHPVEPQHF; cdr3_nt: TGTGCCAGCAGTTCCCACCCCGTGGAGCCCCAGCATTTT
v_call: TRBV3-1/TRBV3-2; j_call: TRBJ1-3; d_call: NA; clone_size: once; cdr3_aa: CASSQDWISSGNTIYF; cdr3_nt: TGTGCCAGCAGCCAAGACTGGATCAGCTCTGGAAACACCATATATTTT
v_call: TRBV19; j_call: TRBJ2-3; d_call: NA; clone_size: NA; cdr3_aa: CASSMSFAGSADTQYF; cdr3_nt: TGTGCCAGTAGTATGAGTTTCGCGGGGAGCGCAGATACGCAGTATTTT
v_call: TRBV3-1/TRBV3-2; j_call: TRBJ2-3; d_call: TRBD2; clone_size: NA; cdr3_aa: CASSLLRGSGGGTDTQYF; cdr3_nt: TGTGCCAGCAGCCTCCTCCGGGGGAGCGGGGGTGGGACAGATACGCAGTATTTT